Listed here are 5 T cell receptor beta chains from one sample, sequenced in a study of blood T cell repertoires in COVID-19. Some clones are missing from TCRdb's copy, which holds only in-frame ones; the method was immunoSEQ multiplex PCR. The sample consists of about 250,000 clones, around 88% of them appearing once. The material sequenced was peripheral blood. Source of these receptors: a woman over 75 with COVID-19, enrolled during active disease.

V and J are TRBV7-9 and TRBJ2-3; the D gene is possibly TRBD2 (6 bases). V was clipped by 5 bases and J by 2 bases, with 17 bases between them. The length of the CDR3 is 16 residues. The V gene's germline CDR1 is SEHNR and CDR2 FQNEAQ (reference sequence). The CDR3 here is CASSPTPGGTTDTQYF. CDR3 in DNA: TGTGCCAGCAGCCCGACCCCCGGGGGTACCACAGATACGCAGTATTTT.

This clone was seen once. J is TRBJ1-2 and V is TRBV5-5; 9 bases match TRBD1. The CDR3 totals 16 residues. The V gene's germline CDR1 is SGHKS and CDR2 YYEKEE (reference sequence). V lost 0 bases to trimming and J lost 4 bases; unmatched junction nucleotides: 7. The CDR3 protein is CASSLETGGFLYGYTF. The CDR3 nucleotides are TGTGCCAGCAGCTTGGAAACAGGGGGCTTCCTCTATGGCTACACCTTC.

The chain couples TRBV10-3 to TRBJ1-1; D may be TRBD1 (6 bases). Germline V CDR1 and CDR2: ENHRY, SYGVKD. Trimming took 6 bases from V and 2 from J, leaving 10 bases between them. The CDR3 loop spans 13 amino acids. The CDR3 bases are TGTGCCATCAGCCGACAGGCTAACACTGAAGCTTTCTTT. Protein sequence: CAISRQANTEAFF.

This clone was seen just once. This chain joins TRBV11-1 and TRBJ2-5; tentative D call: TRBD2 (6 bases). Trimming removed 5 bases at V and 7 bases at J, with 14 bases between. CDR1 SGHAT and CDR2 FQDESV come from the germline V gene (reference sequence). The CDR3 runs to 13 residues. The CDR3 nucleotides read TGTGCCAGCAGCCCCGGGACTCAGGGGACCCAGTACTTC. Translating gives CASSPGTQGTQYF.

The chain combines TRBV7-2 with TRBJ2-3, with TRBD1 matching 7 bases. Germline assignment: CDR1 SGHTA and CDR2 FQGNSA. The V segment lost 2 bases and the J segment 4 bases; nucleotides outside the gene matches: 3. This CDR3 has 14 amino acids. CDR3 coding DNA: TGTGCCAGCAGCTTACTAGGGGGCGCAGATACGCAGTATTTT. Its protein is CASSLLGGADTQYF. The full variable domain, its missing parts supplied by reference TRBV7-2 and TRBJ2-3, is GAGVSQSPSNKVTEKGKDVELRCDPISGHTALYWYRQSLGQGLEFLIYFQGNSAPDKSGLPSDRFSAERTGGSVSTLTIQRTQQEDSAVYLCASSLLGGADTQYFGPGTRLTVL.